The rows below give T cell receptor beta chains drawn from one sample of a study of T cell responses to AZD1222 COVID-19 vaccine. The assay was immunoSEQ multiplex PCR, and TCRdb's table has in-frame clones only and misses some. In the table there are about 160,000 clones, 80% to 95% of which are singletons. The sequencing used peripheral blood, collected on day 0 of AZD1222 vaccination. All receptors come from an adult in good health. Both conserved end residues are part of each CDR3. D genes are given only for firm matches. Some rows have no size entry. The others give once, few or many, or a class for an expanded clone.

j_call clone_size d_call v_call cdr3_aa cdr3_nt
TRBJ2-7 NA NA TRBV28 CASSFTGVGYEQYF TGTGCCAGCAGTTTTACGGGAGTGGGCTACGAGCAGTACTTC
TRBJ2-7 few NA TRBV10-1 CASSKGQTGQRGDEQYF TGCGCCAGCAGCAAAGGTCAAACTGGACAGAGGGGTGACGAGCAGTACTTC
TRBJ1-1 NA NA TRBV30 CAWSESSGPFSEAFF TGTGCCTGGAGTGAATCGTCAGGGCCTTTTTCTGAAGCTTTCTTT
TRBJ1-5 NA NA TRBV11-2 CASSLVLGQPQHF TGTGCCAGCAGCTTAGTATTAGGTCAGCCCCAGCATTTT
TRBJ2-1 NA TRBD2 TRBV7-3 CASSSLAGKRNEQFF TGTGCCAGCAGCTCTCTAGCGGGAAAACGAAATGAGCAGTTCTTC
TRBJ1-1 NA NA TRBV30 CAWSVPRAAEAFF TGTGCCTGGAGTGTACCTCGGGCGGCTGAAGCTTTCTTT
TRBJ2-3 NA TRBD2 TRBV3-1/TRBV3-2 CASGPGTSGRPSRPDTQYF TGTGCCAGCGGGCCCGGGACTAGCGGGAGGCCATCGCGGCCAGATACGCAGTATTTT
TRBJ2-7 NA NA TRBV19 CASSPTGPYEQYF TGTGCCAGTAGTCCTACAGGTCCGTACGAGCAGTACTTC
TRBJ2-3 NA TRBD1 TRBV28 CASTYSRDSQYF TGTGCCAGCACATATAGTCGGGACAGCCAGTATTTT
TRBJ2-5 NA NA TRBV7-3 CASSFSGRETQYF TGTGCCAGCAGCTTCTCGGGAAGAGAGACCCAGTACTTC
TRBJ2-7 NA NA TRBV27 CASSFVPGVYEQYF TGTGCCAGCAGTTTCGTTCCAGGGGTCTACGAGCAGTACTTC
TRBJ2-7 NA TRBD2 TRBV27 CASSGTSLSGEQYF TGTGCCAGTTCCGGGACTAGCTTATCGGGCGAGCAGTACTTC
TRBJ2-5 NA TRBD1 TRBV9 CASSVDRGGETQYF TGTGCCAGCAGCGTAGACAGGGGCGGGGAGACCCAGTACTTC
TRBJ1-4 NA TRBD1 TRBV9 CASSVGTGDEKLFF TGTGCCAGCAGCGTCGGGACAGGTGATGAAAAACTGTTTTTT
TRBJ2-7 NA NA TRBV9 CASSANWGSYHEQYF TGTGCCAGCAGCGCCAATTGGGGCAGTTACCACGAGCAGTACTTC